This T cell receptor beta chain was profiled in a study of blood T cell repertoires in COVID-19. Study details: The United States, Italy and Spain provided the acute and convalescent COVID-19 samples.

The CDR3 has 15 residues. The germline V gene encodes CDR1 LNHDA and CDR2 SQIVND (reference sequence). The V gene end was trimmed by 4 bases and the J gene end by 6 bases; junction bases not matched to a gene: 10. In the authors' workflow: Amplifying reference gene primers gave estimates of nucleated cell counts. The method was immunoSEQ multiplex PCR; TCRdb's version includes in-frame clones alone and lacks a portion of them. Clone size and the V and J calls come from that table; the DNA yielded D and trimming. The sample includes 94,000 or so clones, almost 90% of them seen just once. The rearrangement uses TRBV19 and TRBJ1-1; 8 nucleotides line up with TRBD1. The TCR originated in a woman aged 70-85 years with acute or convalescent COVID-19. Sequenced material: peripheral blood. DNA for the CDR3: TGTGCCAGTAGTAGTTGGACAGGGCTTAGCGCTGAAGCTTTCTTT. It encodes CASSSWTGLSAEAFF.